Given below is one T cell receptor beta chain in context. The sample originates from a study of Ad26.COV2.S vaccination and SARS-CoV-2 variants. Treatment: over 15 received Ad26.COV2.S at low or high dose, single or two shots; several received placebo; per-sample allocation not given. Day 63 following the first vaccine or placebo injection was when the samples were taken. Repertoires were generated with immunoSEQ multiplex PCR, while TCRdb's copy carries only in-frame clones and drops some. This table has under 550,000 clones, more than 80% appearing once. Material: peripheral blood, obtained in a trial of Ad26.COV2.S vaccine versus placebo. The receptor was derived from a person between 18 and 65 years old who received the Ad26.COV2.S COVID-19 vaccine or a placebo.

The CDR3 DNA follows: TGTGCCAGCAGCTTGTACGGTTATTTAGCGGGCAGCTCCTACAATGAGCAGTTCTTC. Encoded protein: CASSLYGYLAGSSYNEQFF. The chain uses TRBV5-8 and TRBJ2-1; 7 bases align to TRBD2. V gave up 1 base and J gave up 0 bases; unmatched junction bases: 13. Germline V CDR1 and CDR2: SGHTS, YDEGEE. The CDR3 loop spans 19 amino acids.